A single sample is the source of the 23 T cell receptor beta chains below, sequenced in a study of blood T cell repertoires in COVID-19. Only in-frame clones appear in the TCRdb table, and some are missing; sequencing was by immunoSEQ multiplex PCR. The data contain 250,000 to 350,000 clones, around nine tenths of them seen just once; the ten biggest clones take up over 9%. The material sequenced was peripheral blood. Every receptor here comes from a woman in her thirties with COVID-19, enrolled during active disease.

This chain uses TRBV7-9 with TRBJ2-3; 12 bases align to TRBD2. The CDR3 is 17 residues long. After removal of 1 base from V and 3 bases from J, the junction contained 5 bases not matched to a gene. Germline CDR1 reads SEHNR; CDR2 reads FQNEAQ (reference sequence). The CDR3, as DNA: TGTGCCAGCAGCTTAGGACTAGCGGGAGTTTGGACAGATACGCAGTATTTT. Encoded protein: CASSLGLAGVWTDTQYF.

The J gene is TRBJ1-2, the V gene TRBV28, with 9 bases matching TRBD1. Germline trimming cut 4 bases from V and 3 bases from J; bases unmatched to any gene: 6. CDR3 length: 15 amino acids. Germline V gene data show CDR1 as MDHEN and CDR2 as SYDVKM. The CDR3 loop reads CASSSLGQGYYGYTF. Here the CDR3 DNA reads TGTGCCAGCAGTTCCCTTGGACAGGGGTACTATGGCTACACCTTC.

This chain uses TRBV30 with TRBJ1-6; TRBD1 matches at 7 bases. CDR3 length: 13 amino acids. Germline CDR1 and CDR2: GTSNPN and SVGIG (reference sequence). Trimming at V came to 3 bases and at J to 7 bases, leaving 3 bases not matched to a gene. The CDR3 sequence: CAWSPGQNSPLHF. DNA of the CDR3: TGTGCCTGGAGCCCGGGACAGAATTCACCCCTCCACTTT. The full variable domain, completed using reference TRBV30 and TRBJ1-6, is SQTIHQWPATLVQPVGSPLSLECTVEGTSNPNLYWYRQAAGRGLQLLFYSVGIGQISSEVPQNLSASRPQDRQFILSSKKLLLSDSGFYLCAWSPGQNSPLHFGNGTRLTVT.

This chain uses TRBV4-1 with TRBJ2-3; 8 bases are shared with TRBD1. V lost 3 bases to trimming and J lost 7 bases; unmatched junction nucleotides: 9. CDR1 and CDR2 (germline): MGHRA, YSYEKL. The CDR3 has 15 amino acids. DNA of the CDR3: TGCGCCAGCAGCCAGTTGACAGGGGTCTCGAATACGCAGTATTTT. Translation: CASSQLTGVSNTQYF.

The table lists this clone with a count of one. The chain has TRBV25-1 and TRBJ2-7; possible D gene TRBD2, 5 bases. The CDR3 contains 16 residues. CDR1 MGHDK and CDR2 SYGVNS come from the germline V gene. V lost 0 bases and J lost 7, with 19 bases in between. The CDR3 here is CASSEYSTDARGEQYF. The CDR3 nucleotides read TGTGCCAGCAGTGAATATAGTACAGACGCTCGAGGGGAGCAGTACTTC.

The J gene is TRBJ2-1, the V gene TRBV7-6, with D possibly being TRBD1 (5 bases). CDR1 and CDR2 (germline): SGHVS, FNYEAQ. This CDR3 has 17 amino acids. Trimming took 5 bases from V and 5 from J, leaving 22 bases between them. The CDR3 sequence is CASSPAPPHRTNNEQFF. CDR3 nucleotides: TGTGCCAGCAGCCCAGCGCCCCCACACAGGACAAACAATGAGCAGTTCTTC.

The chain recombines TRBV4-1 with TRBJ1-5; D remains unclear. Germline V gene lookup returns CDR1 MGHRA and CDR2 YSYEKL. The CDR3 sequence is 13 residues long. Trimming removed 4 bases at V and 4 bases at J, with 8 bases between. The DNA for the CDR3 is TGCGCCAGCAGCCTCGGGGTTAATCAGCCCCAGCATTTT. As protein: CASSLGVNQPQHF.

The rearrangement joins TRBV28 to TRBJ2-7; 7 nucleotides align to TRBD2. This CDR3 has 14 residues. Germline CDR1 MDHEN, CDR2 SYDVKM. Trimming cost V 3 bases and J 2 bases; bases outside gene matches: 4. DNA of the CDR3: TGTGCCAGCAGTTTCGCTAGCGGTGCCTACGAGCAGTACTTC. This gives the protein CASSFASGAYEQYF.

The count of this clone is one. The chain recombines TRBV4-1 with TRBJ2-1; 8 bases are a match to TRBD1. The CDR3 sequence is 17 residues long. Germline values: CDR1 MGHRA, CDR2 YSYEKL. V lost 0 bases, J lost 8 bases, and 12 bases stayed unmatched. CDR3 DNA sequence: TGCGCCAGCAGCCAAGAATCGGGCAGGGGGCCCTGGGATGAGCAGTTCTTC. It yields the protein CASSQESGRGPWDEQFF.

The chain uses TRBV6-5 and TRBJ2-1, with D unresolved. CDR3 length equals 13 residues. The ends were cut back, 0 bases at V and 9 bases at J, with 9 bases in the middle. The germline V gene has CDR1 MNHEY and CDR2 SVGAGI. This CDR3 is CASSYSSGGEQFF. The CDR3 region has the DNA TGTGCCAGCAGTTACTCGAGTGGCGGTGAGCAGTTCTTC.

The chain has TRBV6-6 and TRBJ1-2; D is perhaps TRBD1 (5 bases). The V and J ends lost 0 bases and 3 bases respectively, with 11 bases between them. Germline lookup yields CDR1 MNHNY and CDR2 SVGAGI (reference sequence). This CDR3 region has 15 residues. In DNA form, the CDR3 reads TGTGCCAGCAGTTACTCGAACGGGGGAGACTATGGCTACACCTTC. Amino acid sequence: CASSYSNGGDYGYTF.

This rearrangement joins TRBV2 to TRBJ2-7, with a weak D call TRBD1 (6 bases). The germline V gene has CDR1 SNHLY and CDR2 FYNNEI. CDR3 length: 12 residues. V was shortened by 5 bases and J by 3 bases, with 8 bases between the two germline ends. CDR3 in DNA: TGTGCCAGCAGTCGACAGGACTACGAGCAGTACTTC. This encodes CASSRQDYEQYF.

The rearrangement links TRBV6-1 to TRBJ1-5, with D possibly being TRBD1 (6 bases). From germline, CDR1 is MNHNS and CDR2 SASEGT. V was shortened by 4 bases and J by 0 bases, with 16 bases between the two germline ends. The CDR3 length is 17 residues. The chain's CDR3 is CASSAMDSTYSNQPQHF. The DNA of the CDR3 is TGTGCCAGCAGTGCTATGGACAGTACATATAGCAATCAGCCCCAGCATTTT.

V gene TRBV6-5 combines with J gene TRBJ1-6, with TRBD1 matching 9 bases. V lost 6 bases to trimming and J lost 8 bases; unmatched junction nucleotides: 8. The V gene's germline CDR1 is MNHEY and CDR2 SVGAGI. CDR3 length: 15 amino acids. This CDR3 reads CASRDAGTGYSPLHF. The CDR3 nucleotides read TGTGCCAGCAGGGATGCCGGGACAGGGTATTCACCCCTCCACTTT.

This clone occurred once. The chain uses TRBV10-1 and TRBJ2-3; 11 nucleotides match TRBD1. CDR3 length: 13 residues. V lost 9 bases, J lost 10 bases, and 9 bases stayed unmatched. Germline CDR1 WNHNN, CDR2 SYGVQD (reference sequence). The CDR3 sequence: CASTGTGGRSQYF. CDR3 nucleotides: TGCGCCAGTACCGGGACAGGGGGAAGATCGCAGTATTTT.

Of note for this clone: At one of its ends the junction is not consistent with the germline gene, which may arise from a read error. The gene calls are TRBV28 and TRBJ1-2; D remains ambiguous. The CDR3 contains 13 residues. CDR1 MDHEN and CDR2 SYDVKM come from the germline V gene. The CDR3 region is CASSRRTNYGYTF. CDR3 in DNA: TGTGCCAGCAGCCGTCGGACTAATTATGGCTACACCTTC.

This clone has a single count. This rearrangement joins TRBV28 to TRBJ2-3, with TRBD2 matching over 15 bases. With 6 bases clipped from V and 6 bases from J, the junction kept 7 bases outside the gene matches. This CDR3 contains 16 residues. The germline gives CDR1 MDHEN, CDR2 SYDVKM. The CDR3 bases are TGTGCCAGCAGCCCGGGGACTAGCGGGAGGTTCGATACGCAGTATTTT. This sequence encodes CASSPGTSGRFDTQYF.

The V and J genes are TRBV2 and TRBJ2-7, with TRBD1 identical over 10 bases. With 4 bases clipped from V and 6 bases from J, the junction kept 3 bases outside the gene matches. Per germline, CDR1 SNHLY and CDR2 FYNNEI. The CDR3 has 13 amino acids. The CDR3 DNA reads as TGTGCCAGCAGTGCGGGACAGGGGAGCGAGCAGTACTTC. Protein sequence: CASSAGQGSEQYF.

This clone was counted a single time. This CDR3 is also generated by other DNA sequences in the sample. The rearrangement joins TRBV5-1 to TRBJ1-2, with D possibly being TRBD1 (5 bases). From germline, CDR1 is SGHRS and CDR2 YFSETQ. The V and J ends lost 1 base and 6 bases respectively, with 10 bases between them. CDR3 length: 13 amino acids. CDR3 nucleotide sequence: TGCGCCAGCAGCTTGCAGGGAGGACATGGCTACACCTTC. Protein sequence: CASSLQGGHGYTF.

This chain connects TRBV3-1 (or the pseudogene TRBV3-2) to TRBJ2-1; 11 bases match TRBD2. The germline V gene has CDR1 LGHDT and CDR2 YNNKEL (reference sequence). Germline trimming cut 1 base from V and 0 bases from J; bases unmatched to any gene: 5. CDR3 length equals 18 residues. The CDR3 region has the DNA TGTGCCAGCAGCCAAGGACTAGCGGGGAGAAGCTCCTACAATGAGCAGTTCTTC. Its protein is CASSQGLAGRSSYNEQFF.

The V gene is TRBV19, the J gene TRBJ1-6; no clear D. Germline CDR1 reads LNHDA; CDR2 reads SQIVND (reference sequence). V dropped 5 bases and J dropped 1 base, with 18 bases sitting between them. This CDR3 region has 18 residues. The CDR3: CASSPTPSKASYNSPLHF. For the CDR3, the DNA is TGTGCCAGTAGTCCGACACCCTCGAAGGCTTCCTATAATTCACCCCTCCACTTT.

The chain uses TRBV28 and TRBJ2-1, with 7 bases identical to TRBD2. V trimming: 2 bases; J trimming: 5 bases; junction bases outside the gene matches: 3. The CDR3 totals 14 residues. The germline CDR1 and CDR2 sequences are MDHEN and SYDVKM. The CDR3 region is CASSLGGVNNEQFF. CDR3 DNA sequence: TGTGCCAGCAGTTTAGGGGGGGTGAACAATGAGCAGTTCTTC. The variable domain in full, with the rest retrieved from reference TRBV28 and TRBJ2-1, is DVKVTQSSRYLVKRTGEKVFLECVQDMDHENMFWYRQDPGLGLRLIYFSYDVKMKEKGDIPEGYSVSREKKERFSLILESASTNQTSMYLCASSLGGVNNEQFFGPGTRLTVL.

This clone showed up just a few times. The chain uses TRBV2 and TRBJ1-2; 8 bases fit TRBD1. Germline V gives CDR1 SNHLY, CDR2 FYNNEI. The CDR3 runs to 14 residues. Trimming removed 4 bases from V and 8 bases from J; junction bases left unmatched: 9. CDR3 sequence reads: CASSVAGGAGGYTF. DNA for the CDR3: TGTGCCAGCAGTGTAGCAGGGGGCGCGGGCGGCTACACCTTC.